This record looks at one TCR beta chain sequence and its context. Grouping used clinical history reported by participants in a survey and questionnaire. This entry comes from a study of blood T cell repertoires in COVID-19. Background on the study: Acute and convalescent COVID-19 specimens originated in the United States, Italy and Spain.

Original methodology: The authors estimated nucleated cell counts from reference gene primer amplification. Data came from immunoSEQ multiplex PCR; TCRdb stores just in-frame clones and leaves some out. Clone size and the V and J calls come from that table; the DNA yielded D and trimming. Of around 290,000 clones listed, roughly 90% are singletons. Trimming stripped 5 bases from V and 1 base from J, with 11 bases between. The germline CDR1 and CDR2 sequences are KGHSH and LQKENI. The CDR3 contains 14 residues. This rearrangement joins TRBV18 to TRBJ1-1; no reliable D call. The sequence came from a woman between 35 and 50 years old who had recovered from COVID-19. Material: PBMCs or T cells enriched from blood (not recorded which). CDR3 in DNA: TGTGCCAGCTCATCCGGCGGAGGGAACACTGAAGCTTTCTTT. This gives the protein CASSSGGGNTEAFF.